The sample holds a few counts of the clone carrying this T cell receptor (beta chain). What it recognizes is unknown. Each PCR replicate from the sorted subsets contained 150 to 250 ng DNA, which is tens of thousands of T cell genomes. The method was immunoSEQ multiplex PCR; TCRdb's version includes in-frame clones alone and lacks a portion of them. The profile shows around 2.3 million clones, approximately 96% of them singletons. These data come from a study of shared clonotypes between healthy human individuals. General observations from the study: It was the non-shared clonotypes that had lower generation probabilities than clonotypes shared by all four donors.

The CDR3 extends over 10 amino acids. Looked up from germline, CDR1 is MNHEY and CDR2 is SMNVEV (reference sequence). Trimming removed 10 bases from V and 7 bases from J, with 10 bases in between. The material sequenced was naive CD4+ T cells sorted from blood. Subset specified: CD45RA+ positively selected. The genes are TRBV27 and TRBJ1-2, with no clear D. The receptor was derived from a man younger than 35 in good health. CDR3 region: CATPLSGYTF. The CDR3 coding sequence is TGTGCCACCCCACTTTCTGGCTACACCTTC.